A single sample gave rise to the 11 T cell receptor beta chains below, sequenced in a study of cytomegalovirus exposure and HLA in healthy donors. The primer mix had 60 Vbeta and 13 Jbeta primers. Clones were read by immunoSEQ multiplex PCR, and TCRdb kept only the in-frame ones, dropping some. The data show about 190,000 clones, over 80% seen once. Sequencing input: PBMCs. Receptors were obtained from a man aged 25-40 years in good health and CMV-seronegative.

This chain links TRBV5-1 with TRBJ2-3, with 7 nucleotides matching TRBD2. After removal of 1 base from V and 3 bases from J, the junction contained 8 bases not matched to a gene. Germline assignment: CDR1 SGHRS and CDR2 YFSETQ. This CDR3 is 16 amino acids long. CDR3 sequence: CASSLRGGGSTDTQYF. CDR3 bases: TGCGCCAGCAGCTTGAGGGGCGGGGGTAGTACAGATACGCAGTATTTT.

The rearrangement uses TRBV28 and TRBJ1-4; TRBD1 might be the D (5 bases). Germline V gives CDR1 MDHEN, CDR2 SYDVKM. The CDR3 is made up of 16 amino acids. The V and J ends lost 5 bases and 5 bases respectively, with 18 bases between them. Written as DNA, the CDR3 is TGTGCCAGCAGTCTGCTAACGGGCAGGGCCAATGAAAAACTGTTTTTT. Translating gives CASSLLTGRANEKLFF.

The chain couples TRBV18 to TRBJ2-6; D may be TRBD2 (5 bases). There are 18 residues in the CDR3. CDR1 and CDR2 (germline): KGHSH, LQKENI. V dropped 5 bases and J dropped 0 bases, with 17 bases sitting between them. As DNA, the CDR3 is TGTGCCAGCTCAAGAGCGGTACTTTCTAGCTCTGGGGCCAACGTCCTGACTTTC. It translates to CASSRAVLSSSGANVLTF.

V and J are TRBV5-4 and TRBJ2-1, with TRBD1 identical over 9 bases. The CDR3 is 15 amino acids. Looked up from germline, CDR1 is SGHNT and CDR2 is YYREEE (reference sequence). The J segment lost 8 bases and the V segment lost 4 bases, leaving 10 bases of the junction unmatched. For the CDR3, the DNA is TGTGCCAGCAGCGACTCCGGGACAGGGTTTGATGAGCAGTTCTTC. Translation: CASSDSGTGFDEQFF.

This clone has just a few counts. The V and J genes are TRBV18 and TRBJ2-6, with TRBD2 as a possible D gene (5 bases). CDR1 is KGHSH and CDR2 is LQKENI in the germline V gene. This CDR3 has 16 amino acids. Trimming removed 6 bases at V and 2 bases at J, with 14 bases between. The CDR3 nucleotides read TGTGCCAGCTCGACGCCCGGGGAAACTGGGGCCAACGTCCTGACTTTC. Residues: CASSTPGETGANVLTF. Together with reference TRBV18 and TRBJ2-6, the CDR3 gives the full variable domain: NAGVMQNPRHLVRRRGQEARLRCSPMKGHSHVYWYRQLPEEGLKFMVYLQKENIIDESGMPKERFSAEFPKEGPSILRIQQVVRGDSAAYFCASSTPGETGANVLTFGAGSRLTVL.

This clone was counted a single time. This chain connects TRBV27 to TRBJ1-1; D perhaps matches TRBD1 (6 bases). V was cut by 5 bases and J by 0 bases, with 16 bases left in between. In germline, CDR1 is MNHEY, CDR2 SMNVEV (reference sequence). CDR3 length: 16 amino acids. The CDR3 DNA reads TGTGCCAGCAGTCCACGGACAGTACTCATGAACACTGAAGCTTTCTTT. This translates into CASSPRTVLMNTEAFF.

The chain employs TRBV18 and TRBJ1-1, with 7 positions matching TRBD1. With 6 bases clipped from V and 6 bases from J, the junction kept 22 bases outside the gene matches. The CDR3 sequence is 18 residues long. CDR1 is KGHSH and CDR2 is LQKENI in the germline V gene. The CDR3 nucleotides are TGTGCCAGCTCTAGAATTACACGCGGACAGGCAGGTCTCGCTGAAGCTTTCTTT. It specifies CASSRITRGQAGLAEAFF.

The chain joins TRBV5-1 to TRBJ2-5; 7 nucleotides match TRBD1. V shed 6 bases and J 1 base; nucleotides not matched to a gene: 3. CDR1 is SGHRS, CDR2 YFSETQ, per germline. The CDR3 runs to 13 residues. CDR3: CASKGQPQETQYF. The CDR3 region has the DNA TGCGCCAGCAAGGGACAGCCCCAAGAGACCCAGTACTTC.

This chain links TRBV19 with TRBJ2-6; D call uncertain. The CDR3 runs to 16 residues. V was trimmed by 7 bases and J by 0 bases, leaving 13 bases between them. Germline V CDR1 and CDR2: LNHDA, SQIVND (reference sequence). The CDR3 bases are TGTGCCAGTACCCCGACGCGGCGCTCTGGGGCCAACGTCCTGACTTTC. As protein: CASTPTRRSGANVLTF.

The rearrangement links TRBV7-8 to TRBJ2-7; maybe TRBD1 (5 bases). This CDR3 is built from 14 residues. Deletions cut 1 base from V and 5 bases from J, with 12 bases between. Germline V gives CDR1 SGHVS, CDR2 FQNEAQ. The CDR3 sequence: CASSLGQGRDEQYF. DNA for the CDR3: TGTGCCAGCAGCTTAGGGCAGGGTCGCGACGAGCAGTACTTC.

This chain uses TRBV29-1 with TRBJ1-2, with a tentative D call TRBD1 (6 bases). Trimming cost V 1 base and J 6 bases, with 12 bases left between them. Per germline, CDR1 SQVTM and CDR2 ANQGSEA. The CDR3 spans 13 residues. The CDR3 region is CSVEGTESDGYTF. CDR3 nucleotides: TGCAGCGTTGAAGGGACAGAAAGTGATGGCTACACCTTC.